A selection of T cell receptor beta chains follows, all from one sample in a study of T cell repertoires in cytomegalovirus infection. TCRdb re-called the reads with MiXCR, one entry per CDR3 protein. The sample holds approximately 750,000 distinct CDR3 sequences; about 40% are singletons and the top ten take about 2.8%. The specimen sequenced was PBMCs. All receptors derive from a human donor in good health (CMV status not recorded). Some clones in this sample may be carry-over from other donors' samples. The CDR3 runs from the conserved cysteine through the conserved F or W. D genes are given only for firm matches. Size values are once, few and many counts, or a class for expanded clones, and some rows have none.

J gene,clone size,V gene,D gene,CDR3 DNA,CDR3 protein
TRBJ2-5,few,TRBV18,.,TGTGCCAGCTCACCACTTGGAGACAGTTTACAAGAGACCCAGTACTTC,CASSPLGDSLQETQYF
TRBJ2-3,many,TRBV7-9,TRBD2,TGTGCCAGCAGCTACCCGGCTAGCGGTAGCACGAATACGCAGTATTTT,CASSYPASGSTNTQYF
TRBJ2-3,few,TRBV28,TRBD2,TGTGCCAGCAGACCCTCTAGCGGGGTTTCAGATACGCAGTATTTT,CASRPSSGVSDTQYF
TRBJ2-1,few,TRBV25-1,TRBD2,TGTGCCAGCAGTCGGACTAGCGGGATGTCCCTCTCTTACAATGAGCAGTTCTTC,CASSRTSGMSLSYNEQFF
TRBJ2-7,.,TRBV28,.,TGTGCCAGCAGTTCAGGGGTTCTCGACTCCTACGAGCAGTACTTC,CASSSGVLDSYEQYF
TRBJ1-3,.,TRBV20-1,TRBD1,TGCAGTGCTCCGGGACAGGGGGCTGGAAACACCATATATTTT,CSAPGQGAGNTIYF
TRBJ1-5,.,TRBV28,.,TGTGCCAGCACCATGGACCGGAATCAGCCCCAGCATTTT,CASTMDRNQPQHF
TRBJ1-5,.,TRBV28,TRBD1,TGTGCCAGCAGCCTTTCCATTTTGACAGGGGGGACGGCCCAGCATTTT,CASSLSILTGGTAQHF
TRBJ1-6,few,TRBV28,.,TGTGCCAGCAGTTTCACCCAGGTCGGGACGGCCACTAATTCACCCCTCCACTTT,CASSFTQVGTATNSPLHF
TRBJ1-5,few,TRBV27,.,TGTGCCAGCAGTTTATGGGGGGACGATCAGCCCCAGCATTTT,CASSLWGDDQPQHF